Shown below are 5 T cell receptor beta chains from a single sample sequenced in a study of T cell responses to AZD1222 COVID-19 vaccine. Assay: immunoSEQ multiplex PCR; the TCRdb copy retains only in-frame clones and omits some. The repertoire has over 120,000 clones, about 90% of them found once; the top ten carry under 2%. The sequenced sample was peripheral blood, obtained on day 0 of AZD1222 vaccination. Every receptor here comes from an adult in good health.

The J gene is TRBJ2-7, the V gene TRBV29-1, with D maybe TRBD2 (5 bases). This CDR3 comprises 12 residues. The V gene's germline CDR1 is SQVTM and CDR2 ANQGSEA. Between the trimmed V and J ends, which lost 3 bases and 6 bases, there was a span of 12 bases. The CDR3 sequence is CSVDTGIGEQYF. DNA of the CDR3: TGCAGCGTTGATACCGGGATCGGCGAGCAGTACTTC.

The gene calls are TRBV5-1 and TRBJ1-6; D unresolved. Trimming removed 7 bases at V and 1 base at J, with 12 bases between. CDR3 length equals 15 residues. CDR1 is SGHRS and CDR2 is YFSETQ in the germline V gene. DNA of the CDR3: TGCGCCAGCCGGCCGGGATGGTCCTATAATTCACCCCTCCACTTT. It yields the protein CASRPGWSYNSPLHF.

The chain links TRBV5-1 to TRBJ2-7; 13 bases fit TRBD2. The V gene end was trimmed by 5 bases and the J gene end by 3 bases; junction bases not matched to a gene: 14. Germline assignment: CDR1 SGHRS and CDR2 YFSETQ. This CDR3 is 18 amino acids long. The CDR3 nucleotides read TGCGCCAGCAGTTCCGGACTAGCGGGGGCCAAACGCAACTACGAGCAGTACTTC. It codes for CASSSGLAGAKRNYEQYF.

The V and J genes are TRBV7-9 and TRBJ1-4; 10 bases are shared with TRBD1. There are 13 residues in the CDR3. Germline CDR1 is SEHNR and CDR2 is FQNEAQ (reference sequence). V shed 5 bases and J 8 bases; nucleotides not matched to a gene: 2. The CDR3 region is CASSPGQGEKLFF. The CDR3 DNA follows: TGTGCCAGCAGCCCGGGACAGGGGGAAAAACTGTTTTTT.

The J gene is TRBJ2-3, the V gene TRBV25-1, with TRBD2 matching over 7 bases. CDR1 is MGHDK and CDR2 is SYGVNS in the germline V gene. V gave up 3 bases and J gave up 0 bases; unmatched junction bases: 3. The CDR3 sequence is 15 residues long. In nucleotides, the CDR3 is TGTGCCAGCAGTGATATGCGGGGGAGCACAGATACGCAGTATTTT. This gives the protein CASSDMRGSTDTQYF.